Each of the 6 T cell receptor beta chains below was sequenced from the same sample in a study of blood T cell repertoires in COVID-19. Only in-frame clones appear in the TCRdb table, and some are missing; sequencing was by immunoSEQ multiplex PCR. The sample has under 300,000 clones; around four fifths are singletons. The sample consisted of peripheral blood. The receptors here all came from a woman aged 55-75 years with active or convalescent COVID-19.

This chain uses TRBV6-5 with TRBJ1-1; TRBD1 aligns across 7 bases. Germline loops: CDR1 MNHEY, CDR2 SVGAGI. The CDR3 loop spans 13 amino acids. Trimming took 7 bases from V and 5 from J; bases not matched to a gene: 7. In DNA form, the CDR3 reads TGTGCCAGCAACCCAGGGGGTCGGACTGAAGCTTTCTTT. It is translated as CASNPGGRTEAFF.

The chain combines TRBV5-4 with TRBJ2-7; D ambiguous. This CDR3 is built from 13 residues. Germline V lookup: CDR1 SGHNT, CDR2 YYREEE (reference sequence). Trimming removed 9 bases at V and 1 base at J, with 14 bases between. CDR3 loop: CATSRQKSYEQYV. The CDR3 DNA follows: TGTGCCACCTCGAGGCAAAAATCCTACGAGCAGTACGTC.

The CDR3 spells CASSPRRPLRDTQYF. CDR3 in DNA: TGTGCCAGCTCACCCAGGAGGCCGCTTCGAGATACGCAGTATTTT. This chain joins TRBV18 and TRBJ2-3, with a weak D call TRBD2 (5 bases). Trimming cost V 3 bases and J 5 bases, with 15 bases left between them. The CDR3 loop spans 15 amino acids. Germline CDR1 KGHSH, CDR2 LQKENI. The variable domain in full, with the rest retrieved from reference TRBV18 and TRBJ2-3, is NAGVMQNPRHLVRRRGQEARLRCSPMKGHSHVYWYRQLPEEGLKFMVYLQKENIIDESGMPKERFSAEFPKEGPSILRIQQVVRGDSAAYFCASSPRRPLRDTQYFGPGTRLTVL.

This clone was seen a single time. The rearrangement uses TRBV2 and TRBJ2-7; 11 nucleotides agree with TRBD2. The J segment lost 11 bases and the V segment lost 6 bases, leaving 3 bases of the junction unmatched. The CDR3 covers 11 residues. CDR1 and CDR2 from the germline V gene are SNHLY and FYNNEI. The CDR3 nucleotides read TGTGCCAGCAGGGCGGGACTAGCGGAGTACTTC. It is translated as CASRAGLAEYF.

The CDR3 DNA is TGTGCCAGCAGTTTACAGGGGACAGACACTGAAGCTTTCTTT. Protein product: CASSLQGTDTEAFF. The V and J genes are TRBV6-5 and TRBJ1-1; 7 bases match TRBD1. The CDR3 loop spans 14 amino acids. Germline V gene sequence: CDR1 MNHEY, CDR2 SVGAGI. The ends lost 4 bases at V and 3 bases at J; junction bases unmatched: 5.

In DNA, the CDR3 is TGCGCCAGCAGCTGGGCCGGGACTAGCGGCTACAATGAGCAGTTCTTC. Amino acids: CASSWAGTSGYNEQFF. The chain employs TRBV5-1 and TRBJ2-1; 11 nucleotides agree with TRBD2. Trimming removed 3 bases from V and 3 bases from J; junction bases left unmatched: 5. In germline, CDR1 is SGHRS, CDR2 YFSETQ. The CDR3 contains 16 residues.